This T cell receptor beta chain originates from a study of T cells in Graves' hyperthyroidism and ophthalmopathy. With 0 bases clipped from V and 2 bases from J, the junction kept 2 bases outside the gene matches. Germline loops: CDR1 SGHDN, CDR2 FVKESK. This CDR3 has 15 amino acids. Exclusion followed for patients with uncontrolled infection, other autoimmune disease, pregnancy or lactation. Fresh peripheral blood, more than 9 ml, yielded the PBMCs. What was amplified from RNA transcripts were TCR beta CDR3 regions. With the HTBI primer set, the TCR CDR3 went through a first round of RT-PCR. TCRdb re-called the multiplex PCR reads with MiXCR, one entry per CDR3 protein. The sample records over 700,000 distinct CDR3 sequences, around 39% being singletons.

The sequence came from a man between 18 and 35 years old with Graves' hyperthyroidism. The gene calls are TRBV14 and TRBJ1-2; 8 nucleotides match TRBD1. Sequencing was done on a sample of blood. The CDR3 loop reads CASSQDPGGNYGYTF. The CDR3 nucleotides are TGTGCCAGCAGCCAAGACCCAGGGGGCAACTATGGCTACACCTTC.